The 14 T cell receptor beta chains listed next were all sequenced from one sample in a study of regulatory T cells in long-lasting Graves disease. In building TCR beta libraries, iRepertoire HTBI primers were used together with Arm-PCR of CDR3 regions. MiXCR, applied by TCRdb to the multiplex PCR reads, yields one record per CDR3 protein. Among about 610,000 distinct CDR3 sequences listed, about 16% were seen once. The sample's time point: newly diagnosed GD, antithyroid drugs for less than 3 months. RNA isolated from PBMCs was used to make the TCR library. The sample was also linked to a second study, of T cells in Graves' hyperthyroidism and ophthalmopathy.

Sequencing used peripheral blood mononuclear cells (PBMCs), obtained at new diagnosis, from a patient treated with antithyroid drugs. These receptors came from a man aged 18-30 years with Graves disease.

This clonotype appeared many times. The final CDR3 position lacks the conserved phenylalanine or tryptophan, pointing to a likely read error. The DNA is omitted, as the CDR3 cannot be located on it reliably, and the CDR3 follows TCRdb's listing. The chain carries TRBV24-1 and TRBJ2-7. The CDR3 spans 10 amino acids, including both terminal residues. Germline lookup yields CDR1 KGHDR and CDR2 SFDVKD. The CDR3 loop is CATILGVQKP.

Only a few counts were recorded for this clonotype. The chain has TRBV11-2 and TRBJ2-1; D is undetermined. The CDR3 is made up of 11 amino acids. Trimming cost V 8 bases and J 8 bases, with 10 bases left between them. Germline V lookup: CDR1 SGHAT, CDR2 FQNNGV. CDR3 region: CASLATDEQFF. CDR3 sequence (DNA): TGTGCCAGCCTCGCAACGGATGAGCAGTTCTTC.

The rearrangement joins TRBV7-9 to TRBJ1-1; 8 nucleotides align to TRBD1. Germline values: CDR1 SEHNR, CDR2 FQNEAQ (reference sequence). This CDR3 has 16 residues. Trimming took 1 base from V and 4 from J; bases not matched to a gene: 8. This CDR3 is CASSLEMTGAGTEAFF. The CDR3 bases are TGTGCCAGCAGCTTAGAGATGACAGGGGCGGGCACTGAAGCTTTCTTT.

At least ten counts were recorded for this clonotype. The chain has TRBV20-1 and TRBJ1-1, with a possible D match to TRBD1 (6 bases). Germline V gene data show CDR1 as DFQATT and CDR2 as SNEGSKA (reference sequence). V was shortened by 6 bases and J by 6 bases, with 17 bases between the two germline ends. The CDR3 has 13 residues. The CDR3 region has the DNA TGCAGTGCCCCAGGGGAAGGGAGGGCTGAAGCTTTCTTT. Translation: CSAPGEGRAEAFF.

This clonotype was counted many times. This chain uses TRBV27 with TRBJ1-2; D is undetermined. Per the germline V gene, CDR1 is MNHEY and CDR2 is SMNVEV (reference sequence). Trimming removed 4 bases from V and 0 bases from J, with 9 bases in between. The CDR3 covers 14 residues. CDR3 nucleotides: TGTGCCAGCAGTTATACTTCAGCTAACTATGGCTACACCTTC. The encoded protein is CASSYTSANYGYTF.

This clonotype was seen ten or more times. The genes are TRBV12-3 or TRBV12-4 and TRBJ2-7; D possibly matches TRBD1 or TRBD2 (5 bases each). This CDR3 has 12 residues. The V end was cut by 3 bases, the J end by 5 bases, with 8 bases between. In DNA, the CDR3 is TGTGCCAGCAGTTTTGAGGGGAACGAGCAGTACTTC. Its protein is CASSFEGNEQYF.

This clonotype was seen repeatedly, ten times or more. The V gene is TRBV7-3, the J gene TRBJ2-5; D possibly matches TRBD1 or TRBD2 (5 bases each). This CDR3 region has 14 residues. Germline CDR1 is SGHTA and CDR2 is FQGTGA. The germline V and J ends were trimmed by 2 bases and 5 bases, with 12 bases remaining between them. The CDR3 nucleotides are TGTGCCAGCAGCTTATCCAGGGACGGGGAGACCCAGTACTTC. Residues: CASSLSRDGETQYF.

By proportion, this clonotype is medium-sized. DNA for the CDR3: TGTGCCAGCAGTTTATTGGGCCTAGCGGGACCTAATGAGCAGTTCTTC. Its protein is CASSLLGLAGPNEQFF. The chain links TRBV12-3 or TRBV12-4 to TRBJ2-1; 9 nucleotides align to TRBD2. The CDR3 contains 16 residues. V shed 2 bases, J shed 7 bases, and the junction held 9 bases outside the gene matches.

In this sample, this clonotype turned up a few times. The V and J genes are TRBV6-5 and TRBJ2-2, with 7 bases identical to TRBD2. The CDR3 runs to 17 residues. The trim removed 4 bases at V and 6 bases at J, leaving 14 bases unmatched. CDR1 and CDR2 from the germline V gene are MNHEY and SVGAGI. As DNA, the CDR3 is TGTGCCAGCAGTTTTTTGCGGGAGTTAGGTATGGCCGGGGAGCTGTTTTTT. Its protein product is CASSFLRELGMAGELFF.

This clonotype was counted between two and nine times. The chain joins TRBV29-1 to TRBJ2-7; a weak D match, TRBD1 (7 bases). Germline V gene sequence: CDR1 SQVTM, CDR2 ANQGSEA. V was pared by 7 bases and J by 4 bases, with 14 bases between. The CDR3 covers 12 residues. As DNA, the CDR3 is TGCAGCGGCGGGGACAGTCAGTACGAGCAGTACTTC. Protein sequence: CSGGDSQYEQYF.

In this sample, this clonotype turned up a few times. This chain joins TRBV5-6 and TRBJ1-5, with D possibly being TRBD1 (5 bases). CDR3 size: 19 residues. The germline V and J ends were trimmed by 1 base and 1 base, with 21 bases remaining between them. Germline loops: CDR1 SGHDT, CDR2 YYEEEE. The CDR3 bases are TGTGCCAGCAGCTTGTACTTGGGGGAAGGGGACGGAAGCAATCAGCCCCAGCATTTT. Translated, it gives CASSLYLGEGDGSNQPQHF. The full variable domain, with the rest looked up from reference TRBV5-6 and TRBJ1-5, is DAGVTQSPTHLIKTRGQQVTLRCSPKSGHDTVSWYQQALGQGPQFIFQYYEEEERQRGNFPDRFSGHQFPNYSSELNVNALLLGDSALYLCASSLYLGEGDGSNQPQHFGDGTRLSIL.

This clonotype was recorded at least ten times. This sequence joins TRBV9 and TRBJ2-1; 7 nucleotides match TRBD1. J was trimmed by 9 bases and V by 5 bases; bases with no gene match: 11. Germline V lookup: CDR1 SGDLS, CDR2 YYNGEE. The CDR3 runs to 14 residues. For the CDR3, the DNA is TGTGCCAGCAGGGAGACAGGGAGAGGAGGTGAGCAGTTCTTC. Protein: CASRETGRGGEQFF.

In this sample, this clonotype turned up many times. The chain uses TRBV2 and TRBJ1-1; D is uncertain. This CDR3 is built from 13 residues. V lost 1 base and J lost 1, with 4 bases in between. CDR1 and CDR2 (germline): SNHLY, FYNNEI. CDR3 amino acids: CASSEDGNTEAFF. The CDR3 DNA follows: TGTGCCAGCAGTGAAGACGGGAACACTGAAGCTTTCTTT.

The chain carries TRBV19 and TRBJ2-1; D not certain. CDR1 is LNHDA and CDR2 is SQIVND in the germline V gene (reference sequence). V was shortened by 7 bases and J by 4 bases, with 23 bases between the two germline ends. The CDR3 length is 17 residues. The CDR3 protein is CASTVSVTLILYNEQFF. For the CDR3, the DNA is TGTGCCAGTACCGTCAGCGTCACCCTTATACTATACAATGAGCAGTTCTTC.